Listed below are T cell receptor beta chains from one sample, sequenced in a study of cytomegalovirus exposure and HLA in healthy donors. Method: immunoSEQ multiplex PCR; TCRdb's copy keeps in-frame clones and lacks some. The sample yields hundreds of thousands of clones, roughly 90% seen once. Specimen: PBMCs. All receptors derive from a woman aged 18-29 years in good health and CMV-seronegative. Both conserved end residues are part of each CDR3. Each record gives: V gene, CDR3 length, D gene, clone size, J gene, CDR3 DNA, CDR3 protein. D genes are given only for firm matches. Clone size is shown for a subset of rows, as once, few, many or a class of expanded clone.

>TRBV5-6|13|.|.|TRBJ2-7
TGTGCCAGCAGCTTGCAGAATTCCTACGAGCAGTACTTC
CASSLQNSYEQYF
>TRBV2|15|TRBD1|.|TRBJ2-3
TGTGCCAGCGGGGGACAGGTCGCTAGCACAGATACGCAGTATTTT
CASGGQVASTDTQYF
>TRBV29-1|14|TRBD1|.|TRBJ2-3
TGCAGCGTTGGACAGGGGATTAAAGCAGATACGCAGTATTTT
CSVGQGIKADTQYF
>TRBV19|13|.|few|TRBJ1-1
TGTGCCCATGATTCGGGGGGCAACGCTGAAGCTTTCTTT
CAHDSGGNAEAFF
>TRBV2|15|TRBD2|.|TRBJ2-3
TGTGCCAGCAGACGAAGGACTAGCGGCACAGATACGCAGTATTTT
CASRRRTSGTDTQYF
>TRBV6-5|14|.|.|TRBJ2-7
TGTGCCAGCAGTAGCGGAGCCCGAAGCTACGAGCAGTACTTC
CASSSGARSYEQYF
>TRBV7-9|14|.|.|TRBJ2-1
TGTGCCAGCAGCAGGGACTCGACCTACAATGAGCAGTTCTTC
CASSRDSTYNEQFF
>TRBV27|14|TRBD1|.|TRBJ1-5
TGTGCCAGCAGACGGGACAGGGGTCATCAGCCCCAGCATTTT
CASRRDRGHQPQHF
>TRBV5-1|15|.|.|TRBJ2-6
TGCGCCAGCAGCCTGGGCAGCTCTGGGGCCAACGTCCTGACTTTC
CASSLGSSGANVLTF
>TRBV6-5|15|TRBD1|.|TRBJ2-3
TGTGCCAGCCGAGGGGGCAGCTATAGCACAGATACGCAGTATTTT
CASRGGSYSTDTQYF
>TRBV9|16|TRBD1|.|TRBJ2-4
TGTGCCAGCAGCGTTGGGACAGGGGGAACCAAAAACATTCAGTACTTC
CASSVGTGGTKNIQYF
>TRBV10-3|16|.|.|TRBJ2-7
TGTGCCATCAGTGAGTCAGGGTGGGAGGACCACTACGAGCAGTACTTC
CAISESGWEDHYEQYF
>TRBV30|14|TRBD1|.|TRBJ1-1
TGTGCCCGAAATCCAAGGACAGGGGAGACTGAAGCTTTCTTT
CARNPRTGETEAFF
>TRBV4-1|13|TRBD1|.|TRBJ2-1
TGCGCCAGCAGTGGACAGGGTTGGAATGAGCAGTTCTTC
CASSGQGWNEQFF
>TRBV4-3|16|TRBD2|many|TRBJ2-7
TGCGCCAGCAGCCAAGGTCATAGCGGGAGTTGGCGCGAGCAGTACTTC
CASSQGHSGSWREQYF
>TRBV7-6|14|TRBD2|few|TRBJ2-7
TGTGCCAGCAGCTTGAGTCTAGCGGCCTACGAGCAGTACTTC
CASSLSLAAYEQYF
>TRBV12-1|12|.|.|TRBJ2-3
TGTGCCAGCAGCTTTGGTGGCAATACGCAGTATTTT
CASSFGGNTQYF
>TRBV5-1|15|TRBD1|.|TRBJ2-3
TGCGCCAGCAGCTGGCAGGGGGTTAGCACAGATACGCAGTATTTT
CASSWQGVSTDTQYF
>TRBV5-1|16|TRBD2|.|TRBJ2-1
TGCGCCAGCAGCTTGGGACCGGGACTAGCTTCCAATGAGCAGTTCTTC
CASSLGPGLASNEQFF
>TRBV29-1|14|TRBD2|.|TRBJ2-3
TGCAGCGTTGAGTCTAGCGGGGCAGAGTATACGCAGTATTTT
CSVESSGAEYTQYF
>TRBV5-1|15|TRBD1|.|TRBJ1-2
TGCGCCAGCAGCTCAAAGGACAGGGGACTATATGGCTACACCTTC
CASSSKDRGLYGYTF
>TRBV29-1|16|TRBD2|.|TRBJ2-3
TGCAGCGTCGACGGGACTAGCGGGGCGATCACAGATACGCAGTATTTT
CSVDGTSGAITDTQYF
>TRBV2|14|.|.|TRBJ2-5
TGTGCCAGCAGTGTGGGACTTTACCAAGAGACCCAGTACTTC
CASSVGLYQETQYF
>TRBV6-5|14|.|.|TRBJ2-2
TGTGCCAGCAGTTACGTCGGGGTTGGCGGGGAGCTGTTTTTT
CASSYVGVGGELFF
>TRBV2|16|TRBD2|.|TRBJ2-1
TGTGCCAGCAGTTCCCACCAGCGGGAACAATACAATGAGCAGTTCTTC
CASSSHQREQYNEQFF
>TRBV28|11|.|.|TRBJ2-1
TGTGCCAGCAGTGATGACAGGCAAAGGTTCTTC
CASSDDRQRFF
>TRBV10-3|15|.|.|TRBJ2-7
TGTGCCATCAGCATTACAGGGGACTCTAGCTACGAGCAGTACTTC
CAISITGDSSYEQYF
>TRBV30|15|TRBD2|.|TRBJ2-7
TGTGCCTGGAGTGTACCTAGCGGGAAATCCTACGAGCAGTACTTC
CAWSVPSGKSYEQYF
>TRBV28|13|.|.|TRBJ1-2
TGTGCCAGCAGTTTAGGGGAGGGCTTTGGCTACACCTTC
CASSLGEGFGYTF